Sequencing of this T cell receptor (beta chain) was carried out in a study of PD-1 blockade in classical Hodgkin lymphoma. Across the whole study: Patients were given intravenous nivolumab, 3 mg/kg, every 2 weeks.

The study, taken as a whole, reports: Partial responders and progressors had significantly lower baseline TCR diversity. TCR diversity at baseline was reported to be reduced in newly diagnosed patients relative to healthy donors.

The germline gives CDR1 SGHRS, CDR2 YFSETQ. The junction had 8 bases not matched to a gene; V was cut back by 4 bases and J by 2 bases. The length of the CDR3 is 16 residues. Libraries were prepared by immunoSEQ multiplex PCR; TCRdb keeps only in-frame clonotypes and omits some of them. The sample records 43,000 or so clones, roughly 90% being singletons. All trial patients relapsed after autologous stem cell transplantation. Patients reached a best response of complete response, partial response or progressive disease. Worth noting for this clone: Its antigen is unidentified.

The sample was peripheral blood mononuclear cells (PBMCs), taken at baseline. The chain carries TRBV5-1 and TRBJ2-3, with TRBD2 matching 9 bases. This receptor was taken from a human donor with classical Hodgkin lymphoma. The CDR3 DNA follows: TGCGCCAGCAGCCAACAAATAGCGGGAGACACAGATACGCAGTATTTT. Residues: CASSQQIAGDTDTQYF.